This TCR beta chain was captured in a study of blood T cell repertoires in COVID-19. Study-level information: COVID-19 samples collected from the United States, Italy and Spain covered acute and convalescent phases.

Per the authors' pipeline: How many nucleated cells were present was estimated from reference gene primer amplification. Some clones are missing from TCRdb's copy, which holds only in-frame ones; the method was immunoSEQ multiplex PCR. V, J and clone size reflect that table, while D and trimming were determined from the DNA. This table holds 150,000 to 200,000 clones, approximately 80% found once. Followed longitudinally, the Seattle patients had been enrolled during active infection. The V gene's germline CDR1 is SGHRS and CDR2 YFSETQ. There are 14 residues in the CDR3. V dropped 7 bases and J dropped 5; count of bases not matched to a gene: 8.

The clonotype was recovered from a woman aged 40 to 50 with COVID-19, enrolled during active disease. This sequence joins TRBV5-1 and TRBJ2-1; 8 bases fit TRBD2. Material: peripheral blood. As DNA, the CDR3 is TGCGCCAGCGCCCCACTAGCGGCCAACAATGAGCAGTTCTTC. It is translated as CASAPLAANNEQFF.